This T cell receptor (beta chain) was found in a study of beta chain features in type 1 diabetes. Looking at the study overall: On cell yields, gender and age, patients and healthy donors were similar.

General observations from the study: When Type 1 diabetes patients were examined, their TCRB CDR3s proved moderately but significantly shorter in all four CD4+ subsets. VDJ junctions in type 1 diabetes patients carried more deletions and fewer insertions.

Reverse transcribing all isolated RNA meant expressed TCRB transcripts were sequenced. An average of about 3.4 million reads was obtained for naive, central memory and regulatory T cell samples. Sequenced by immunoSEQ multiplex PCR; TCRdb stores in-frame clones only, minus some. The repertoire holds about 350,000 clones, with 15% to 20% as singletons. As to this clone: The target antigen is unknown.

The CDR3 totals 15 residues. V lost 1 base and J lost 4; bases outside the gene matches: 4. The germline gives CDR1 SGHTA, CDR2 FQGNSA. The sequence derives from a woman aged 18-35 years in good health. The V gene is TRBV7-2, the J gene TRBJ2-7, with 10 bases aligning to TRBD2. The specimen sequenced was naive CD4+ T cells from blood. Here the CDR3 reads CASSLVRTSGYEQYF. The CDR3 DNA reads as TGTGCCAGCAGCTTAGTCCGGACTAGCGGATACGAGCAGTACTTC.